The source of this T cell receptor (beta chain) is a study of shared clonotypes between healthy human individuals. Study-level background: Ranging from 18 to 49 in age, donors were two women and three men.

Sorted subsets were amplified in replicate PCRs using 200 ng DNA, roughly 30,000 T cell genomes. As originally analysed: With immunoSEQ giving junction-only sequences and no quality scores, filtering differed. Profiled with immunoSEQ multiplex PCR; TCRdb holds only in-frame clones, not every one. The DNA gave D and trimming, while V, J and clone size come from that table. This sample has some 2 million clones; over 85% occur once, and the top ten carry roughly 1%. Naive CD8 cells lacked CD45RO and underwent positive selection for CCR7, leaving out terminally differentiated effector memory CD45RA+ cells. This CDR3 is built from 16 residues. Germline CDR1 is SGHVS and CDR2 is FQNEAQ. V gave up 3 bases and J gave up 2 bases; unmatched junction bases: 5.

The receptor was derived from a young man in good health. Sequenced: naive CD8+ T cells sorted from blood. The chain carries TRBV7-8 and TRBJ2-2; 8 bases match TRBD2. CDR3 DNA: TGTGCCAGCAGCTTTCTAGCGGGCGCCAACACCGGGGAGCTGTTTTTT. Translated: CASSFLAGANTGELFF.